Below are 7 T cell receptor beta chains sequenced from a single sample in a study of beta chain features in type 1 diabetes. What was sequenced were expressed TCRB transcripts, since all of the isolated RNA had been reverse transcribed. This table comes from immunoSEQ multiplex PCR, and its TCRdb copy is limited to in-frame clones, with some not included. The top ten hold roughly 0.99% of the sample, which has 300,000 to 350,000 clones, 9.3% seen once. No cognate antigen is known for these TCRs. Study-level results: Moderately but significantly shorter TCRB CDR3s were found in Type 1 diabetes patients in all four CD4+ subsets.

The sample consisted of central memory CD4+ T cells from blood. The receptors derive from a man under 40 with type 1 diabetes.

The rearrangement links TRBV19 to TRBJ2-1; 14 bases line up with TRBD2. The CDR3 consists of 14 residues. V trimming: 10 bases; J trimming: 7 bases; junction bases outside the gene matches: 6. The germline CDR1 and CDR2 sequences are LNHDA and SQIVND (reference sequence). The DNA for the CDR3 is TGTGCCACCCGACTAGCGGGGGGGCTAAATGAGCAGTTCTTC. It codes for CATRLAGGLNEQFF.

J is TRBJ2-3 and V is TRBV5-1, with D tentatively TRBD1 or TRBD2 (6 bases each). Germline V gives CDR1 SGHRS, CDR2 YFSETQ. This CDR3 spans 16 amino acids. The germline V and J ends were trimmed by 0 bases and 5 bases, with 16 bases remaining between them. The chain's CDR3 is CASSLDPGASGDTQYF. The CDR3 DNA reads as TGCGCCAGCAGCTTGGATCCGGGGGCGTCCGGAGATACGCAGTATTTT.

This clone was detected only a few times. Additional DNA sequences in this sample encode the identical CDR3. The gene calls are TRBV6-6 and TRBJ1-2; 8 bases fit TRBD1. CDR1 and CDR2 (germline): MNHNY, SVGAGI (reference sequence). This CDR3 has 15 amino acids. The trim removed 2 bases at V and 8 bases at J, leaving 10 bases unmatched. DNA for the CDR3: TGTGCCAGCAGTTACCCTAGCGGACAGGGAGGGGGCTACACCTTC. This encodes CASSYPSGQGGGYTF.

This chain joins TRBV5-6 and TRBJ1-2; TRBD1 matches at 8 bases. The CDR3 runs 13 residues. J was trimmed by 4 bases and V by 2 bases; bases with no gene match: 1. Germline CDR1 reads SGHDT; CDR2 reads YYEEEE. CDR3 protein: CASSFTGGYGYTF. Here the CDR3 DNA reads TGTGCCAGCAGCTTTACAGGGGGCTATGGCTACACCTTC.

This clone was found a few times. This rearrangement joins TRBV11-2 to TRBJ2-5, with D perhaps TRBD1 (6 bases). Germline CDR1 is SGHAT and CDR2 is FQNNGV. The CDR3 consists of 14 residues. Trimming stripped 2 bases from V and 10 bases from J, with 17 bases between. The CDR3 DNA sequence: TGTGCCAGCAGCTTACTAGCCCCGCCAGGGGTCCAGTACTTC. This sequence encodes CASSLLAPPGVQYF. The whole variable domain, filled in from reference TRBV11-2 and TRBJ2-5, reads EAGVAQSPRYKIIEKRQSVAFWCNPISGHATLYWYQQILGQGPKLLIQFQNNGVVDDSQLPKDRFSAERLKGVDSTLKIQPAKLEDSAVYLCASSLLAPPGVQYFGPGTRLLVL.

V is TRBV6-5 and J is TRBJ1-5; D is uncertain. V gave up 0 bases and J gave up 0 bases, with 6 bases separating them. CDR3 length equals 15 residues. CDR1 is MNHEY and CDR2 is SVGAGI in the germline V gene. CDR3 loop: CASSYSFLSNQPQHF. In DNA, the CDR3 is TGTGCCAGCAGTTACTCCTTCCTTAGCAATCAGCCCCAGCATTTT.

This clone was recorded a few times. The chain couples TRBV6-5 to TRBJ1-1; 7 nucleotides align to TRBD1. The CDR3 runs to 15 residues. V shed 0 bases, J shed 4 bases, and the junction held 5 bases outside the gene matches. Per the germline V gene, CDR1 is MNHEY and CDR2 is SVGAGI. The DNA for the CDR3 is TGTGCCAGCAGTTACTCGAGGCAGGGGGGCACTGAAGCTTTCTTT. This gives the protein CASSYSRQGGTEAFF.